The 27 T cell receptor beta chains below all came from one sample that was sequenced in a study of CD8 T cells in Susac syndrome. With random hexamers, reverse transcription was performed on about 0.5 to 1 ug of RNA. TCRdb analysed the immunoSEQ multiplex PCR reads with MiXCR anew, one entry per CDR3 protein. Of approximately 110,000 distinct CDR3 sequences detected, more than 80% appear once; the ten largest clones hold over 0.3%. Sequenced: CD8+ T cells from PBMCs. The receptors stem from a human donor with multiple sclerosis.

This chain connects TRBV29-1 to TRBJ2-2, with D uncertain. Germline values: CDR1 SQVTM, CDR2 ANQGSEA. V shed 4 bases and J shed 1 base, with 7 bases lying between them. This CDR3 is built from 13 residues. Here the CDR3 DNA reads TGCAGCGTTGTTTGGGTGAACACCGGGGAGCTGTTTTTT. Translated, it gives CSVVWVNTGELFF.

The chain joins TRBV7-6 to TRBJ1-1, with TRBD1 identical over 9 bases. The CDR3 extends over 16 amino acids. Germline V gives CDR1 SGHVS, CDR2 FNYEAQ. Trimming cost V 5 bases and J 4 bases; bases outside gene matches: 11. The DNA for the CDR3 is TGTGCCAGCAGCCCCAAGTGGACAGGGGCGGGCACTGAAGCTTTCTTT. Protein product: CASSPKWTGAGTEAFF.

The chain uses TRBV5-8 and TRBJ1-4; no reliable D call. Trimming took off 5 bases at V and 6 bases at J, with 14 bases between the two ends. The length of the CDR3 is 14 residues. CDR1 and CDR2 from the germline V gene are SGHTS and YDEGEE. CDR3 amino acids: CASRRTFQDEKLFF. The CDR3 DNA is TGTGCCAGCAGGCGAACATTTCAGGATGAAAAACTGTTTTTT.

The CDR3 is CASSSGPGPSLNTEAFF. DNA for the CDR3: TGCGCCAGCAGCTCCGGCCCGGGACCCAGCCTGAACACTGAAGCTTTCTTT. The V call is TRBV5-1, the J call TRBJ1-1; a possible D gene is TRBD1 (5 bases). Germline CDR1 and CDR2: SGHRS and YFSETQ. The CDR3 sequence is 17 residues long. The germline V and J ends were trimmed by 3 bases and 0 bases, with 18 bases remaining between them.

The CDR3 sequence is CASRGMVGKEQYV. CDR3 sequence (DNA): TGTGCCAGCAGGGGGATGGTGGGGAAAGAGCAGTACGTC. The chain links TRBV28 to TRBJ2-7; D remains ambiguous. Between the trimmed V and J ends, which lost 6 bases and 7 bases, there was a span of 16 bases. The CDR3 extends over 13 amino acids. Germline assignment: CDR1 MDHEN and CDR2 SYDVKM.

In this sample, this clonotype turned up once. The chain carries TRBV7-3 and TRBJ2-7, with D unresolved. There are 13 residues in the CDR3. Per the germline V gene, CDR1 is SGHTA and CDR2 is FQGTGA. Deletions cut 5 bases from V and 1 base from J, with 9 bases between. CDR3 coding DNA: TGTGCCAGCAGCCCAGAGGTTTCCTACGAGCAGTACTTC. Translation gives CASSPEVSYEQYF.

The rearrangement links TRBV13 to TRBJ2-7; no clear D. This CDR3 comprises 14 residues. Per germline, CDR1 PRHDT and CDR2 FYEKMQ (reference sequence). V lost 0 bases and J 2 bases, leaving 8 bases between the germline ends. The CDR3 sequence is CASSLGSRAYEQYF. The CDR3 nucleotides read TGTGCCAGCAGCTTAGGATCAAGAGCCTACGAGCAGTACTTC.

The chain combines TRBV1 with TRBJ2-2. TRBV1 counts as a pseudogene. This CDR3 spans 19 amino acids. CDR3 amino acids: CTSSQEVPDVFPNTGELFF. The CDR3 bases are TGCACCAGCAGCCAAGAGGTACCCGACGTGTTCCCGAACACCGGGGAGCTGTTTTTT.

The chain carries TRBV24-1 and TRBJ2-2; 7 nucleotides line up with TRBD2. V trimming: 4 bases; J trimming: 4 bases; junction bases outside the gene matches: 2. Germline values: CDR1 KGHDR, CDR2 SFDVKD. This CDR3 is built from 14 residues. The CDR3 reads CATSDWTSTGELFF. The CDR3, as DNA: TGTGCCACCAGTGACTGGACTAGCACCGGGGAGCTGTTTTTT.

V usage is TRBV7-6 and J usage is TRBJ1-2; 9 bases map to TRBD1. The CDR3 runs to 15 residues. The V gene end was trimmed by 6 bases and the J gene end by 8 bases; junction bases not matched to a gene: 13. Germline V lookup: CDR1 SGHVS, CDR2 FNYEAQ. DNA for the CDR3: TGTGCCAGCAGACCCACTGGACAGGGGCTAGGCGGCTACACCTTC. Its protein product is CASRPTGQGLGGYTF.

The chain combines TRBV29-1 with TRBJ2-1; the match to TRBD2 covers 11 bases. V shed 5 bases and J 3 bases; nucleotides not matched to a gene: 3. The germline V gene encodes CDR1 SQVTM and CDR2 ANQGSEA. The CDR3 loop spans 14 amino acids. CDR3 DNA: TGCAGCGTTCTGGGACTAGCGGACTACAATGAGCAGTTCTTC. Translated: CSVLGLADYNEQFF.

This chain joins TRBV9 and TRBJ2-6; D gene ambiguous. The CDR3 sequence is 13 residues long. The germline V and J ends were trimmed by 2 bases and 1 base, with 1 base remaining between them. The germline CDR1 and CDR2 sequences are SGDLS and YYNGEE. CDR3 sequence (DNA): TGTGCCAGCAGCGTTTCTGGGGCCAACGTCCTGACTTTC. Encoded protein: CASSVSGANVLTF.

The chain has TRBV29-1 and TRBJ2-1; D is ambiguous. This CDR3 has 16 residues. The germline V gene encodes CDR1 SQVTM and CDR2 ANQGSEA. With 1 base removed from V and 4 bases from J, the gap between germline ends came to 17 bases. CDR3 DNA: TGCAGCGTTGAAGGTCTTAACAGAGACCTTTACAATGAGCAGTTCTTC. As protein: CSVEGLNRDLYNEQFF.

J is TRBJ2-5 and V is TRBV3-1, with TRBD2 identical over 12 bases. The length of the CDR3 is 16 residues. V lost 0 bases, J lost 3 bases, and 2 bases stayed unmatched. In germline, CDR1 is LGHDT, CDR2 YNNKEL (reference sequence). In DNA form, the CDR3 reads TGTGCCAGCAGCCAAGACGGACTAGCGGGGAAAGAGACCCAGTACTTC. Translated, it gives CASSQDGLAGKETQYF.

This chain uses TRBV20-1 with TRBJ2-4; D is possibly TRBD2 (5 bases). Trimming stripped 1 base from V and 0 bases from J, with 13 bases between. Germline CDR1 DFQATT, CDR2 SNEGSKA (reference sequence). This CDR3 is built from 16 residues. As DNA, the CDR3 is TGCAGTGCTAGAGGTCAGTCGCGGGCAGCCAAAAACATTCAGTACTTC. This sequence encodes CSARGQSRAAKNIQYF.

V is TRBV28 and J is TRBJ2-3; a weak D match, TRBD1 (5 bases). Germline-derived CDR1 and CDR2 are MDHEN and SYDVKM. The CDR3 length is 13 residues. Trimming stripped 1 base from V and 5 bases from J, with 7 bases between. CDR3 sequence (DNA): TGTGCCAGCAGTTTATCCAGGGTAGATACGCAGTATTTT. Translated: CASSLSRVDTQYF.

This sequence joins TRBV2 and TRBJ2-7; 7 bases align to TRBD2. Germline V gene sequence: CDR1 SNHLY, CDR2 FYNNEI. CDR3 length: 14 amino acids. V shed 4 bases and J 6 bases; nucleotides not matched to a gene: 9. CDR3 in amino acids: CASSGSGIAGEQYF. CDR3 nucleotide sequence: TGTGCCAGCAGTGGCTCGGGGATAGCGGGCGAGCAGTACTTC.

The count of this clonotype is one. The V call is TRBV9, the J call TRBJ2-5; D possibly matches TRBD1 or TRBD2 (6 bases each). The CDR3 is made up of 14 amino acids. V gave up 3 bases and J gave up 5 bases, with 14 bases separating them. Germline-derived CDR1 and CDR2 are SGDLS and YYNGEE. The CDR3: CASSGSGAQETQYF. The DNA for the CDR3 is TGTGCCAGCAGCGGCTCGGGGGCCCAGGAGACCCAGTACTTC.

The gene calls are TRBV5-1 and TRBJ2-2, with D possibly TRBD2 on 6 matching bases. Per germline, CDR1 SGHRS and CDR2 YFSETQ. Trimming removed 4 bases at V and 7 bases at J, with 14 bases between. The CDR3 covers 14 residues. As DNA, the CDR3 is TGCGCCAGCAGCCCGACGGGGGTCGGCGGGGAGCTGTTTTTT. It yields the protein CASSPTGVGGELFF.

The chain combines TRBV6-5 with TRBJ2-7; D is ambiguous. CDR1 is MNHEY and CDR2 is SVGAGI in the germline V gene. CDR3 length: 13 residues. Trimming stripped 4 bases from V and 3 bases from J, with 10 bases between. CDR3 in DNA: TGTGCCAGCAGTTTCAATGTCGACTACGAGCAGTACTTC. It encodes CASSFNVDYEQYF.

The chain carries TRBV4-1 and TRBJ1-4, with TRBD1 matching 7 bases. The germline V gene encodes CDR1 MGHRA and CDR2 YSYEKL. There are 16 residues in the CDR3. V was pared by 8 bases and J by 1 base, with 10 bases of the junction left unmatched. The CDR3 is CASATVYRGTNEKLFF. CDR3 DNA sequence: TGCGCCAGCGCAACTGTATACAGGGGAACTAATGAAAAACTGTTTTTT.

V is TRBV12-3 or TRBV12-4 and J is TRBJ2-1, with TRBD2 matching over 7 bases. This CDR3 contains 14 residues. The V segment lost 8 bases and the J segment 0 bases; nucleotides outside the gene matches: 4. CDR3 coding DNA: TGTGCCAGCCGGGAGGACCTCTCCTACAATGAGCAGTTCTTC. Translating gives CASREDLSYNEQFF.

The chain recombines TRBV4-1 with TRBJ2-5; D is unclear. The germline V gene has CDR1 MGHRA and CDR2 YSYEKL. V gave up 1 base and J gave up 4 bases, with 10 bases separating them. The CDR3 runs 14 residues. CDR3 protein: CASSQAVTGETQYF. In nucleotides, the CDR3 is TGCGCCAGCAGCCAAGCGGTGACGGGAGAGACCCAGTACTTC.

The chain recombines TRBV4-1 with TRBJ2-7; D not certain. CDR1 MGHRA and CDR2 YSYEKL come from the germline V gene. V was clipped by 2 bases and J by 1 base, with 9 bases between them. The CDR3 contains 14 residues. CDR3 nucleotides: TGCGCCAGCAGCCAACCCGGACGGTCCTACGAGCAGTACTTC. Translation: CASSQPGRSYEQYF.

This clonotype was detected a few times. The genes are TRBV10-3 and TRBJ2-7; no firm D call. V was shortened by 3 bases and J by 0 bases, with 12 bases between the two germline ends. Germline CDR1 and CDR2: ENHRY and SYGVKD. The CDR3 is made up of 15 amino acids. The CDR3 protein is CAISDSPALSYEQYF. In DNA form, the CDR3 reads TGTGCCATCAGTGATTCGCCGGCCCTCTCCTACGAGCAGTACTTC.

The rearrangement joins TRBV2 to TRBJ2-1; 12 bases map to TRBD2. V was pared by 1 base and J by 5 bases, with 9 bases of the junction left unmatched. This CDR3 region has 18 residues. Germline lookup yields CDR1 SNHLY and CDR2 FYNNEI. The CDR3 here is CASSEGTSGILVHNEQFF. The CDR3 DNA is TGTGCCAGCAGTGAAGGGACTAGCGGGATCTTAGTACACAATGAGCAGTTCTTC.

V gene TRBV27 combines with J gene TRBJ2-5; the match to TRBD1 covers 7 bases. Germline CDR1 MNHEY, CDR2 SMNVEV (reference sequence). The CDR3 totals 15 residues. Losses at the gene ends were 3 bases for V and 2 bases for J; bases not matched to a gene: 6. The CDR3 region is CASSFGTAPQETQYF. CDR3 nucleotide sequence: TGTGCCAGCAGTTTCGGGACAGCCCCGCAAGAGACCCAGTACTTC.